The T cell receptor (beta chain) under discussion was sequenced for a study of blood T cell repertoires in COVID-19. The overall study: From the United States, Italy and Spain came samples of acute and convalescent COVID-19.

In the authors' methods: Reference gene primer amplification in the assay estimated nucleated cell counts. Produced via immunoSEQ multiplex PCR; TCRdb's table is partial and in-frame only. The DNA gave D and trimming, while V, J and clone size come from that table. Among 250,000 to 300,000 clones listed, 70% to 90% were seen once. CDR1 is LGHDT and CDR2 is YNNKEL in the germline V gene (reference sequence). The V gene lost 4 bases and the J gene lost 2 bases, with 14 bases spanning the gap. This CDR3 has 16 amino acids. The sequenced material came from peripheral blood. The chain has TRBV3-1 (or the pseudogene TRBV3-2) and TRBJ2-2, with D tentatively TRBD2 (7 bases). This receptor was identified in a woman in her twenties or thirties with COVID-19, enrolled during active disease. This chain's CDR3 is CASSPWGGLNTGELFF. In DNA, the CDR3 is TGTGCCAGCAGCCCGTGGGGGGGGCTAAACACCGGGGAGCTGTTTTTT.